The rows below give T cell receptor beta chains drawn from one sample of a study of human T cells and chemical hapten exposure. From the RACE reads, TCRdb called clonotypes with MiXCR, one entry per CDR3 protein. The table includes 110,000 or so distinct CDR3 sequences, 30% to 35% detected once. The input for sequencing was whole blood, taken in connection with sensitization to the hapten diphenylcyclopropenone (DPC). The receptors derive from a middle-aged man with alopecia areata. Some clones in this sample may be carry-over from other donors' samples. CDR3s include the opening cysteine and the closing phenylalanine or tryptophan. D genes are given only for firm matches. Clone sizes are given selectively: once, few, many, or a class where the clone is expanded.

CDR3 length: 11
clone size: NA
J gene: TRBJ2-7
V gene: TRBV5-4
D gene: NA
CDR3 DNA: TGTGCCAGCAGCCAAGGGACCGAGCAGTACTTC
CDR3 protein: CASSQGTEQYF

CDR3 length: 13
clone size: NA
J gene: TRBJ1-5
V gene: TRBV7-9
D gene: NA
CDR3 DNA: TGTGCCAGCAGCTTAGCAGGTAGTCAGCCCCAGCATTTT
CDR3 protein: CASSLAGSQPQHF

CDR3 length: 14
clone size: few
J gene: TRBJ2-2
V gene: TRBV12-3/TRBV12-4
D gene: NA
CDR3 DNA: TGTGCCAGCAGTTTACAGGGGTGGACCGGGGAGCTGTTTTTT
CDR3 protein: CASSLQGWTGELFF

CDR3 length: 15
clone size: NA
J gene: TRBJ2-1
V gene: TRBV11-1
D gene: TRBD1
CDR3 DNA: TGTGCCAGCAGCGGCGGGACAGGGCTTCTGAATGAGCAGTTCTTC
CDR3 protein: CASSGGTGLLNEQFF

CDR3 length: 15
clone size: NA
J gene: TRBJ1-6
V gene: TRBV7-2
D gene: NA
CDR3 DNA: TGTGCCAGCAGCTTAGAACGGGGCAGGGATTCACCCCTCCACTTT
CDR3 protein: CASSLERGRDSPLHF

CDR3 length: 13
clone size: NA
J gene: TRBJ2-1
V gene: TRBV30
D gene: NA
CDR3 DNA: TGTGCCTGGAGTTGGGGCAGGGCTAATGAGCAGTTCTTC
CDR3 protein: CAWSWGRANEQFF

CDR3 length: 15
clone size: NA
J gene: TRBJ2-2
V gene: TRBV3-1
D gene: NA
CDR3 DNA: TGTGCCAGCAGCCAACAAGGCTGGAACACCGGGGAGCTGTTTTTT
CDR3 protein: CASSQQGWNTGELFF

CDR3 length: 13
clone size: NA
J gene: TRBJ2-2
V gene: TRBV20-1
D gene: NA
CDR3 DNA: TGCAGTTGCCGGGAAACGAACACCGGGGAGCTGTTTTTT
CDR3 protein: CSCRETNTGELFF

CDR3 length: 16
clone size: NA
J gene: TRBJ2-1
V gene: TRBV7-9
D gene: NA
CDR3 DNA: TGTGCCAGCAGCCTCTCTGAGGGGAGCTCCTACAATGAGCAGTTCTTC
CDR3 protein: CASSLSEGSSYNEQFF

CDR3 length: 13
clone size: NA
J gene: TRBJ2-4
V gene: TRBV30
D gene: TRBD1
CDR3 DNA: TGTGCCTGGAGTGTAGGACAGGGTAACATTCAGTACTTC
CDR3 protein: CAWSVGQGNIQYF

CDR3 length: 13
clone size: few
J gene: TRBJ1-5
V gene: TRBV7-9
D gene: NA
CDR3 DNA: TGTGCCAGCAGCTTAAGTCTGAATCAGCCCCAGCATTTT
CDR3 protein: CASSLSLNQPQHF

CDR3 length: 12
clone size: NA
J gene: TRBJ2-3
V gene: TRBV11-3
D gene: NA
CDR3 DNA: TGTGCCAGCAGTATTGAGTCAGATACGCAGTATTTT
CDR3 protein: CASSIESDTQYF

CDR3 length: 18
clone size: few
J gene: TRBJ2-2
V gene: TRBV7-8
D gene: TRBD1
CDR3 DNA: TGTGCCAGCAGCTTAGGGAGAGGACAGGGGGCTCCCACCGGGGAGCTGTTTTTT
CDR3 protein: CASSLGRGQGAPTGELFF

CDR3 length: 17
clone size: few
J gene: TRBJ2-3
V gene: TRBV28
D gene: TRBD2
CDR3 DNA: TGTGCCAGCAACGTATGGGGTAGCGGGAGGGGTAAGGATACGCAGTATTTT
CDR3 protein: CASNVWGSGRGKDTQYF

CDR3 length: 12
clone size: few
J gene: TRBJ1-6
V gene: TRBV7-9
D gene: NA
CDR3 DNA: TGTGCCAGCAGCTTACTGAATTCACCCCTCCACTTT
CDR3 protein: CASSLLNSPLHF

CDR3 length: 12
clone size: NA
J gene: TRBJ1-4
V gene: TRBV6-6
D gene: NA
CDR3 DNA: TGTGCCAGCACCGCCGGCTTCGAAAAACTGTTTTTT
CDR3 protein: CASTAGFEKLFF

CDR3 length: 15
clone size: NA
J gene: TRBJ2-3
V gene: TRBV20-1
D gene: TRBD2
CDR3 DNA: TGCAGTGCTAGGGAGTGGGGACTAGCGACAGATACGCAGTATTTT
CDR3 protein: CSAREWGLATDTQYF

CDR3 length: 13
clone size: few
J gene: TRBJ2-5
V gene: TRBV6-2/TRBV6-3
D gene: NA
CDR3 DNA: TGTGCCAGCAGTTACTCAGTTCCAGAGACCCAGTACTTC
CDR3 protein: CASSYSVPETQYF

CDR3 length: 14
clone size: NA
J gene: TRBJ2-7
V gene: TRBV20-1
D gene: TRBD1
CDR3 DNA: TGCAGTGCGGATACAGGGGGCAGCTCCTACGAGCAGTACTTC
CDR3 protein: CSADTGGSSYEQYF

CDR3 length: 12
clone size: many
J gene: TRBJ2-3
V gene: TRBV3-1
D gene: NA
CDR3 DNA: TGTGCCAGCAGCCTACGTCGGGATACGCAGTATTTT
CDR3 protein: CASSLRRDTQYF

CDR3 length: 12
clone size: NA
J gene: TRBJ2-3
V gene: TRBV20-1
D gene: NA
CDR3 DNA: TGCAGTGCTCGACTAGGCACAGATACGCAGTATTTT
CDR3 protein: CSARLGTDTQYF

CDR3 length: 17
clone size: NA
J gene: TRBJ1-2
V gene: TRBV9
D gene: NA
CDR3 DNA: TGTGCCAGCAGCCCAATCCCGGGGGTCAAGCCTAACTATGGCTACACCTTC
CDR3 protein: CASSPIPGVKPNYGYTF

CDR3 length: 17
clone size: NA
J gene: TRBJ2-1
V gene: TRBV4-3
D gene: NA
CDR3 DNA: TGCGCCAGCAGCCAAGATGCTAGCGAGCTCTCCTACAATGAGCAGTTCTTC
CDR3 protein: CASSQDASELSYNEQFF

CDR3 length: 15
clone size: few
J gene: TRBJ2-5
V gene: TRBV2
D gene: NA
CDR3 DNA: TGTGCCAGCCTCTCCTTCCCGGAGGTCCAAGAGACCCAGTACTTC
CDR3 protein: CASLSFPEVQETQYF

CDR3 length: 15
clone size: NA
J gene: TRBJ2-1
V gene: TRBV29-1
D gene: NA
CDR3 DNA: TGCAGCGTTACCGCCGGGAGTAGGTTTGGGGATGAGCAGTTCTTC
CDR3 protein: CSVTAGSRFGDEQFF

CDR3 length: 16
clone size: NA
J gene: TRBJ1-6
V gene: TRBV20-1
D gene: NA
CDR3 DNA: TGCAGTGCTATTTCGGGTTTCTCGCTCTATAATTCACCCCTCCACTTT
CDR3 protein: CSAISGFSLYNSPLHF

CDR3 length: 14
clone size: NA
J gene: TRBJ1-1
V gene: TRBV6-2/TRBV6-3
D gene: NA
CDR3 DNA: TGTGCCAGCAGTCGGGAGCTCATGAACACTGAAGCTTTCTTT
CDR3 protein: CASSRELMNTEAFF

CDR3 length: 17
clone size: few
J gene: TRBJ2-1
V gene: TRBV2
D gene: TRBD2
CDR3 DNA: TGTGCCAGCAGTGAAATAAATCGGAGCGGGAGGGGCAATGAGCAGTTCTTC
CDR3 protein: CASSEINRSGRGNEQFF

CDR3 length: 11
clone size: few
J gene: TRBJ2-5
V gene: TRBV2
D gene: NA
CDR3 DNA: TGTGCCAGCACAGCGTCAGAGACCCAGTACTTC
CDR3 protein: CASTASETQYF

CDR3 length: 14
clone size: NA
J gene: TRBJ2-1
V gene: TRBV20-1
D gene: NA
CDR3 DNA: TGCAGTGCTCCCGACTACTGGAACTACAATGAGCAGTTCTTC
CDR3 protein: CSAPDYWNYNEQFF

CDR3 length: 15
clone size: NA
J gene: TRBJ2-3
V gene: TRBV28
D gene: NA
CDR3 DNA: TGTGCCAGCAGTTATAGCGGAGATGGTGCAGATACGCAGTATTTT
CDR3 protein: CASSYSGDGADTQYF

CDR3 length: 13
clone size: few
J gene: TRBJ1-1
V gene: TRBV6-5
D gene: TRBD1
CDR3 DNA: TGTGCCAGCAGTTACTCACAGGGGCTCAGAGCTTTCTTT
CDR3 protein: CASSYSQGLRAFF

CDR3 length: 15
clone size: NA
J gene: TRBJ2-7
V gene: TRBV7-8
D gene: NA
CDR3 DNA: TGTGCCAGCAACCCCCTGAGGGGGATCTCCTACGAGCAGTACTTC
CDR3 protein: CASNPLRGISYEQYF

CDR3 length: 15
clone size: few
J gene: TRBJ2-2
V gene: TRBV7-2
D gene: NA
CDR3 DNA: TGTGCCAGCAGCTTAACTAGTCCGAACACCGGGGAGCTGTTTTTT
CDR3 protein: CASSLTSPNTGELFF

CDR3 length: 16
clone size: NA
J gene: TRBJ1-5
V gene: TRBV28
D gene: NA
CDR3 DNA: TGTGCCAGCAGTGATACTGCCGGGAGCTACAATCAGCCCCAGCATTTT
CDR3 protein: CASSDTAGSYNQPQHF

CDR3 length: 15
clone size: few
J gene: TRBJ2-2
V gene: TRBV6-1
D gene: TRBD1
CDR3 DNA: TGTGCCAGCAGTTCTCGACAGGGGGGAGCCGGGGAGCTGTTTTTT
CDR3 protein: CASSSRQGGAGELFF

CDR3 length: 15
clone size: few
J gene: TRBJ2-1
V gene: TRBV6-1
D gene: NA
CDR3 DNA: TGTGCCAGCAGAGGAGAGAACAGGCGCTGGAATGAGCAGTTCTTC
CDR3 protein: CASRGENRRWNEQFF

CDR3 length: 14
clone size: once
J gene: TRBJ2-2
V gene: TRBV19
D gene: NA
CDR3 DNA: TGTGCCGGTACGGCGGACGCGAACACCGGGGAGCTGTTTTTT
CDR3 protein: CAGTADANTGELFF

CDR3 length: 13
clone size: few
J gene: TRBJ1-1
V gene: TRBV5-6
D gene: NA
CDR3 DNA: TGTGCCAGCAGCTTAAGGGAATACACTGAAGCTTTCTTT
CDR3 protein: CASSLREYTEAFF

CDR3 length: 16
clone size: few
J gene: TRBJ2-2
V gene: TRBV10-3
D gene: TRBD2
CDR3 DNA: TGTGCCATCAGGGGACTAGCGGGAGCGGTCACCGGGGAGCTGTTTTTT
CDR3 protein: CAIRGLAGAVTGELFF

CDR3 length: 15
clone size: few
J gene: TRBJ2-3
V gene: TRBV6-1
D gene: TRBD2
CDR3 DNA: TGTGCCACCAAACGGGCGGGAGCGGGCACAGATACGCAGTATTTT
CDR3 protein: CATKRAGAGTDTQYF

CDR3 length: 16
clone size: NA
J gene: TRBJ1-3
V gene: TRBV4-2
D gene: NA
CDR3 DNA: TGTGCCAGCAGCCAAGCGGGACGGTCCTCTGGAAACACCATATATTTT
CDR3 protein: CASSQAGRSSGNTIYF

CDR3 length: 13
clone size: few
J gene: TRBJ1-2
V gene: TRBV12-3/TRBV12-4
D gene: NA
CDR3 DNA: TGTGCCAGCAGTACGGACTTACTTTATGGCTACACCTTC
CDR3 protein: CASSTDLLYGYTF

CDR3 length: 17
clone size: many
J gene: TRBJ2-2
V gene: TRBV28
D gene: TRBD1
CDR3 DNA: TGTGCCAGCAATCGACTCGGGACAGGCCATAACACCGGGGAGCTGTTTTTT
CDR3 protein: CASNRLGTGHNTGELFF

CDR3 length: 15
clone size: few
J gene: TRBJ2-3
V gene: TRBV29-1
D gene: TRBD2
CDR3 DNA: TGCAGCGTTGTGAGTAGAGCGGGAGGGCCTTCTCCGCAGTATTTT
CDR3 protein: CSVVSRAGGPSPQYF

CDR3 length: 15
clone size: NA
J gene: TRBJ1-5
V gene: TRBV19
D gene: NA
CDR3 DNA: TGTGCCAGTAGTATGATAGAGGGGTTCGATCAGCCCCAGCATTTT
CDR3 protein: CASSMIEGFDQPQHF